The source of this T cell receptor (beta chain) is a study of T cell clones after liver transplantation. Method: immunoSEQ multiplex PCR; TCRdb's copy keeps in-frame clones and lacks some. This table holds 45,000 to 60,000 clones, 60% to 80% found once. The CDR3 contains 16 residues. The germline V gene encodes CDR1 SNHLY and CDR2 FYNNEI. The V gene lost 6 bases and the J gene lost 3 bases, with 20 bases spanning the gap. The sequencing here drew on CD4+ T cells from blood, taken at the 22-month timepoint. This sequence originates from a human patient who received a liver transplant. Part of the T cells may come from the graft donor. V gene TRBV2 combines with J gene TRBJ1-1; tentative D call: TRBD1 (6 bases). The CDR3 DNA is TGTGCCAGCAGAAGGGTAGGGGGTGGGACGGACACTGAAGCTTTCTTT. Translated: CASRRVGGGTDTEAFF.